This T cell receptor beta chain appears in the sequencing data of a study of cytomegalovirus exposure and HLA in healthy donors. Study results and caveats: Within an earlier analysis, most TCR beta V segments proved productive either about 87% or about 30% of the time.

The primer mix had 60 Vbeta and 13 Jbeta primers. Profiled with immunoSEQ multiplex PCR; TCRdb holds only in-frame clones, not every one. The sample includes approximately 150,000 clones, 65% to 80% seen only once; the top ten take around 3.1%. As for this clone: What it recognizes is unknown.

The CDR3 spans 17 residues. V gave up 3 bases and J gave up 0 bases, with 16 bases separating them. Germline loops: CDR1 SGHAT, CDR2 FQNNGV. The sequence derives from a male donor in good health and CMV-seronegative. The specimen sequenced was PBMCs. The V and J genes are TRBV11-2 and TRBJ2-3; D possibly corresponds to TRBD2 (5 bases). The CDR3 DNA is TGTGCCAGCAGCTTCGGGGTGGGGTCCCCTAGCACAGATACGCAGTATTTT. Translation gives CASSFGVGSPSTDTQYF.